Listed below are T cell receptor beta chains from one sample, sequenced in a study of T-cell reconstitution after alpha-beta-depleted transplantation in children. TCRdb processed the PCR reads anew with MiXCR; each CDR3 protein has one entry. The sample includes about 980,000 distinct CDR3 sequences, roughly 29% seen only once; the top ten take more than 25%. The sample in question was PBMCs, mostly from graft donor cells, obtained 360 days after TCRalphabeta/CD19-depleted stem cell transplant. The receptor source for this set is a boy under two years old who had a stem cell transplant for SCID, so the T cells may come from the graft donor. Both conserved end residues are part of each CDR3. D genes are given only for firm matches. A clone size is listed for some rows: how often the clone was seen (once, few, many), or a class if it is expanded.

V gene	J gene	CDR3 length	D gene	clone size	CDR3 protein	CDR3 DNA
TRBV12-3/TRBV12-4	TRBJ1-2	12	.	once	CASSQVREGYTF	TGTGCCAGCAGTCAGGTCAGGGAAGGCTACACCTTC
TRBV6-5	TRBJ2-2	15	.	.	CASSSTGSGTGELFF	TGTGCCAGCAGTTCCACAGGGTCCGGTACCGGGGAGCTGTTTTTT
TRBV4-2	TRBJ1-5	13	.	.	CASSVGGAQPQHF	TGTGCCAGCAGCGTCGGAGGGGCACAGCCCCAGCATTTT
TRBV28	TRBJ2-3	14	.	.	CASSSRGFTDTQYF	TGTGCCAGCAGTTCCCGGGGGTTCACAGATACGCAGTATTTT
TRBV12-3/TRBV12-4	TRBJ2-1	18	.	.	CASSLWLGTAPTYNEQFF	TGTGCCAGCAGTTTATGGTTAGGCACAGCACCTACCTACAATGAGCAGTTCTTC
TRBV6-2/TRBV6-3	TRBJ2-1	16	.	few	CASSYRRENSYNEQFF	TGTGCCAGCAGTTACAGGAGGGAAAACTCCTACAATGAGCAGTTCTTC
TRBV2	TRBJ1-1	15	TRBD1	.	CASRAAGGMNTEAFF	TGTGCCAGCAGAGCTGCAGGGGGTATGAACACTGAAGCTTTCTTT
TRBV5-1	TRBJ2-7	14	TRBD1	.	CASSLVQGAGEQYF	TGCGCCAGCAGCTTGGTGCAGGGGGCTGGGGAGCAGTACTTC
TRBV27	TRBJ2-7	14	.	.	CASSPILEVYEQYF	TGTGCCAGCAGCCCCATTCTAGAAGTCTACGAGCAGTACTTC
TRBV5-1	TRBJ2-3	15	TRBD1	few	CASSYGTGGVDTQYF	TGCGCCAGCAGCTACGGGACAGGGGGCGTAGATACGCAGTATTTT
TRBV20-1	TRBJ1-5	12	.	.	CSASRAVQPQHF	TGCAGTGCTAGCCGGGCTGTTCAGCCCCAGCATTTT
TRBV20-1	TRBJ1-4	14	.	few	CSARDSPTNEKLFF	TGCAGTGCTAGAGACAGTCCAACTAATGAAAAACTGTTTTTT
TRBV5-1	TRBJ2-7	12	.	.	CASSLERSLQYF	TGCGCCAGCAGCTTGGAGCGGTCCTTGCAGTACTTC
TRBV15	TRBJ2-1	14	.	few	CATRAGAGYNEQFF	TGTGCCACCAGGGCGGGGGCCGGATACAATGAGCAGTTCTTC
TRBV28	TRBJ2-7	14	TRBD1	.	CASSWTGEPYEQYF	TGTGCCAGCAGTTGGACAGGGGAACCCTACGAGCAGTACTTC
TRBV28	TRBJ2-7	14	TRBD1	many	CASTLRTGGNEQYF	TGTGCCAGCACCCTAAGGACAGGGGGCAACGAGCAGTACTTC
TRBV4-2	TRBJ2-7	15	.	once	CASSQDWGYSYEQYF	TGTGCCAGCAGCCAAGACTGGGGGTACTCCTACGAGCAGTACTTC
TRBV9	TRBJ2-3	16	TRBD2	few	CASSAPGLADTDTQYF	TGTGCCAGCAGCGCCCCGGGACTAGCGGACACAGATACGCAGTATTTT
TRBV4-1	TRBJ1-5	14	TRBD1	.	CASNPGTGTQPQHF	TGCGCCAGCAACCCCGGGACAGGGACTCAGCCCCAGCATTTT
TRBV29-1	TRBJ1-1	13	.	.	CSVEEAGPGEAFF	TGCAGCGTTGAAGAGGCCGGTCCTGGTGAAGCTTTCTTT
TRBV7-2	TRBJ2-1	14	.	.	CASNRDSPYNEQFF	TGTGCCAGCAACCGGGACTCCCCCTACAATGAGCAGTTCTTC
TRBV6-2/TRBV6-3	TRBJ2-7	15	TRBD2	.	CASSSPGTKAYEQYF	TGTGCCAGCAGCTCCCCCGGGACTAAAGCTTACGAGCAGTACTTC
TRBV6-5	TRBJ1-1	13	.	many	CASSYWRGTEAFF	TGTGCCAGCAGTTACTGGCGGGGCACTGAAGCTTTCTTT
TRBV27	TRBJ2-3	14	.	.	CASGWGHSTDTQYF	TGTGCCAGCGGATGGGGGCACAGCACAGATACGCAGTATTTT
TRBV5-1	TRBJ2-2	17	.	.	CASSLMSPGSGTGELFF	TGCGCCAGCAGCTTGATGTCCCCAGGGAGTGGCACCGGGGAGCTGTTTTTT
TRBV3-1	TRBJ2-1	13	.	few	CASSQDEARKQFF	TGTGCCAGCAGCCAAGATGAGGCTAGGAAGCAGTTCTTC
TRBV5-6	TRBJ1-2	14	.	.	CASSFRHSLYGYTF	TGTGCCAGCAGCTTCCGTCACAGCCTCTATGGCTACACCTTC
TRBV6-2/TRBV6-3	TRBJ2-3	14	.	few	CASSYQLSVDTQYF	TGTGCCAGCAGTTACCAGTTGTCTGTGGATACGCAGTATTTT
TRBV20-1	TRBJ2-7	13	TRBD1	few	CSAEWDRDYEQYF	TGCAGTGCTGAGTGGGACAGGGACTACGAGCAGTACTTC
TRBV4-1	TRBJ2-7	15	.	.	CASSPSSEGSYEQYF	TGCGCCAGCAGCCCCTCTTCCGAGGGGTCCTACGAGCAGTACTTC
TRBV10-2	TRBJ1-2	12	.	.	CASSGRPMGYTF	TGCGCCAGCAGCGGGAGGCCCATGGGCTACACCTTC
TRBV10-3	TRBJ2-2	15	.	few	CAISISGFDAGELFF	TGTGCCATCAGTATTTCAGGGTTCGACGCCGGGGAGCTGTTTTTT
TRBV9	TRBJ2-3	14	.	.	CASSVRRHTDTQYF	TGTGCCAGCAGCGTACGGCGTCACACAGATACGCAGTATTTT
TRBV7-2	TRBJ1-6	16	.	.	CASSLRRSSYNSPLHF	TGTGCCAGCAGCTTACGGCGGAGCTCCTATAATTCACCCCTCCACTTT